This passage covers 30 T cell receptor beta chains from one sample sequenced in a study of beta chain features in type 1 diabetes. These TCRs' antigens remain unknown. Overall study results and limits: Shortening that was moderate but significant affected the TCRB CDR3s of Type 1 diabetes patients in all four CD4+ subsets.

Investigators reverse transcribed all isolated RNA, so they sequenced expressed TCRB transcripts. The protocol was immunoSEQ multiplex PCR, while the TCRdb copy is restricted to in-frame clones and leaves out a portion. The sample gives about 340,000 clones, approximately 10% of which show up once; over 0.95% is in the top ten. Sequencing was done on a sample of central memory CD4+ T cells from blood. The receptors shown here come from a man aged 25-45 years with type 1 diabetes.

The gene calls are TRBV7-2 and TRBJ2-3; 10 bases line up with TRBD2. This CDR3 comprises 16 residues. Germline values: CDR1 SGHTA, CDR2 FQGNSA. With 4 bases clipped from V and 4 bases from J, the junction kept 8 bases outside the gene matches. The CDR3 here is CASSYISGGYADTQYF. CDR3 bases: TGTGCCAGCAGCTACATTAGCGGGGGGTACGCAGATACGCAGTATTTT.

V usage is TRBV7-9 and J usage is TRBJ2-3; a weak D match, TRBD1 (6 bases). CDR1 and CDR2 (germline): SEHNR, FQNEAQ (reference sequence). V lost 2 bases and J lost 2, with 14 bases in between. The CDR3 has 16 amino acids. DNA for the CDR3: TGTGCCAGCAGCTTAACTACAGGGTACTACACAGATACGCAGTATTTT. Its protein is CASSLTTGYYTDTQYF.

In this sample, this clone turned up a few times. This chain links TRBV7-2 with TRBJ1-5; D might be TRBD1 (6 bases). The germline V gene encodes CDR1 SGHTA and CDR2 FQGNSA. Trimming stripped 4 bases from V and 10 bases from J, with 14 bases between. This CDR3 is 13 amino acids long. CDR3 sequence (DNA): TGTGCCAGCAGCTCAGACAGGATAGGACCCCAGCATTTT. Translation: CASSSDRIGPQHF.

CDR3 DNA sequence: TGTGCCAGCAGCCCGGCAAGGACAGGGTCTCACGAGCAGTACTTC. Protein sequence: CASSPARTGSHEQYF. The V gene is TRBV7-2, the J gene TRBJ2-7; 8 nucleotides line up with TRBD1. V shed 5 bases, J shed 5 bases, and the junction held 11 bases outside the gene matches. Germline CDR1 reads SGHTA; CDR2 reads FQGNSA. This CDR3 is built from 15 residues.

This chain joins TRBV5-6 and TRBJ2-3; 7 bases agree with TRBD1. Trimming cost V 4 bases and J 1 base; bases outside gene matches: 9. This CDR3 spans 16 amino acids. Germline V lookup: CDR1 SGHDT, CDR2 YYEEEE. Written as DNA, the CDR3 is TGTGCCAGCAGCCCTGACAGGGCCCGGGGCACAGATACGCAGTATTTT. Translated: CASSPDRARGTDTQYF.

This clone was seen a few times. The chain joins TRBV7-2 to TRBJ2-7; perhaps TRBD2 as D (6 bases). Germline CDR1 SGHTA, CDR2 FQGNSA. Deletions cut 6 bases from V and 0 bases from J, with 15 bases between. This CDR3 comprises 15 residues. The CDR3 DNA is TGTGCCAGCAGATCTCCCGGGACTGGCTCCTACGAGCAGTACTTC. It is translated as CASRSPGTGSYEQYF.

The genes are TRBV7-8 and TRBJ2-5; tentative D call: TRBD2 (6 bases). V was clipped by 5 bases and J by 1 base, with 14 bases between them. The CDR3 has 15 amino acids. Germline-derived CDR1 and CDR2 are SGHVS and FQNEAQ. In nucleotides, the CDR3 is TGTGCCAGCAGCAACGGCCGTAGCGGCCAAGAGACCCAGTACTTC. This translates into CASSNGRSGQETQYF.

This clone has ten or more counts. The chain is built from TRBV7-9 and TRBJ2-7, with TRBD2 identical over 8 bases. Germline assignment: CDR1 SEHNR and CDR2 FQNEAQ (reference sequence). This CDR3 comprises 14 residues. J was trimmed by 0 bases and V by 3 bases; bases with no gene match: 1. The CDR3 protein is CASSLSGSSYEQYF. The CDR3, as DNA: TGTGCCAGCAGCTTGAGCGGGAGCTCCTACGAGCAGTACTTC.

The genes are TRBV29-1 and TRBJ2-3; D is perhaps TRBD1 (6 bases). Germline V CDR1 and CDR2: SQVTM, ANQGSEA. This CDR3 is 13 amino acids long. Trimming removed 6 bases at V and 2 bases at J, with 12 bases between. The CDR3 region is CSVKGGYTDTQYF. As DNA, the CDR3 is TGCAGCGTCAAAGGGGGATACACAGATACGCAGTATTTT.

V is TRBV10-2 and J is TRBJ2-5; D is possibly TRBD2 (5 bases). Germline CDR1 is WSHSY and CDR2 is SAAADI. The CDR3 consists of 13 residues. The V end lost 7 bases, the J end lost 5 bases, and 14 bases lay between the germline ends. The CDR3 is CASTRTGKETQYF. CDR3 DNA sequence: TGCGCCAGCACTAGGACTGGGAAGGAGACCCAGTACTTC.

This clone was detected a few times. The J gene is TRBJ1-1, the V gene TRBV7-6; no definite D call. V was pared by 2 bases and J by 1 base, with 5 bases between. The CDR3 extends over 13 amino acids. Germline CDR1 reads SGHVS; CDR2 reads FNYEAQ. Here the CDR3 reads CASSLTWNTEAFF. The CDR3 DNA reads as TGTGCCAGCAGCTTAACGTGGAACACTGAAGCTTTCTTT. The full variable domain, rest sourced from reference TRBV7-6 and TRBJ1-1, is GAGVSQSPRYKVTKRGQDVALRCDPISGHVSLYWYRQALGQGPEFLTYFNYEAQQDKSGLPNDRFSAERPEGSISTLTIQRTEQRDSAMYRCASSLTWNTEAFFGQGTRLTVV.

V usage is TRBV5-1 and J usage is TRBJ2-7, with 13 bases that match TRBD2. The V gene end was trimmed by 3 bases and the J gene end by 6 bases; junction bases not matched to a gene: 6. Per germline, CDR1 SGHRS and CDR2 YFSETQ. This CDR3 comprises 15 residues. Here the CDR3 reads CASSSTSGGDIEQYF. The CDR3 region has the DNA TGCGCCAGCAGCTCTACTAGCGGGGGGGACATCGAGCAGTACTTC.

The chain is built from TRBV5-4 and TRBJ2-2; 8 bases agree with TRBD1. The CDR3 has 15 residues. J was trimmed by 2 bases and V by 10 bases; bases with no gene match: 10. The germline V gene has CDR1 SGHNT and CDR2 YYREEE (reference sequence). The CDR3 sequence is CAGGQGNYNTGELFF. For the CDR3, the DNA is TGTGCCGGAGGACAGGGTAATTATAACACCGGGGAGCTGTTTTTT. The variable domain in full, completed from reference TRBV5-4 and TRBJ2-2, reads ETGVTQSPTHLIKTRGQQVTLRCSSQSGHNTVSWYQQALGQGPQFIFQYYREEENGRGNFPPRFSGLQFPNYSSELNVNALELDDSALYLCAGGQGNYNTGELFFGEGSRLTVL.

This clone was seen more than once but under ten times. This chain connects TRBV5-1 to TRBJ2-5; D remains unclear. The germline V and J ends were trimmed by 2 bases and 1 base, with 6 bases remaining between them. The CDR3 sequence is 13 residues long. From germline, CDR1 is SGHRS and CDR2 YFSETQ. CDR3 amino acids: CASSFGSQETQYF. The CDR3 DNA reads TGCGCCAGCAGCTTCGGCAGCCAAGAGACCCAGTACTTC.

This clone was observed a handful of times. A far larger clone is one nucleotide away, so this likely arose from a read error. This chain connects TRBV2 to TRBJ1-2, with D maybe TRBD1 (6 bases). CDR1 is SNHLY and CDR2 is FYNNEI in the germline V gene. V lost 3 bases and J lost 4, with 12 bases in between. The CDR3 has 14 amino acids. The CDR3 region is CASSENRQAYGYTF. The CDR3 nucleotides are TGTGCCAGCAGTGAGAATCGACAGGCCTATGGCTACACCTTC.

The genes are TRBV6-5 and TRBJ1-1, with D maybe TRBD1 (6 bases). The germline V gene encodes CDR1 MNHEY and CDR2 SVGAGI. This CDR3 is built from 14 residues. The V and J ends lost 8 bases and 4 bases respectively, with 17 bases between them. This chain's CDR3 is CASGNTGFGTEAFF. CDR3 bases: TGTGCCAGCGGGAACACAGGGTTTGGCACTGAAGCTTTCTTT.

This clone was counted only a few times. V is TRBV18 and J is TRBJ2-1, with TRBD2 matching 10 bases. In germline, CDR1 is KGHSH, CDR2 LQKENI. The V gene end was trimmed by 3 bases and the J gene end by 5 bases; junction bases not matched to a gene: 13. CDR3 length: 18 residues. The CDR3 is CASSPRAGGPAVHNEQFF. CDR3 sequence (DNA): TGTGCCAGCTCACCCCGAGCGGGGGGGCCGGCGGTCCACAATGAGCAGTTCTTC.

This clone appeared a few times. The chain combines TRBV15 with TRBJ2-1; D is uncertain. CDR3 size: 15 residues. Germline CDR1 reads LNHNV; CDR2 reads YYDKDF (reference sequence). V lost 0 bases and J lost 0, with 6 bases in between. The CDR3 region has the DNA TGTGCCACCAGCAGAGACACGAGCTCCTACAATGAGCAGTTCTTC. It is translated as CATSRDTSSYNEQFF.

A few counts support this clone. V and J are TRBV9 and TRBJ2-1; 7 nucleotides match TRBD2. The CDR3 is 13 amino acids. CDR1 is SGDLS, CDR2 YYNGEE, per germline. V gave up 4 bases and J gave up 12 bases; unmatched junction bases: 10. The CDR3 DNA reads TGTGCCAGCAGCCCAGCCCCGGGGGAGGGGCAGTTCTTC. As protein: CASSPAPGEGQFF.

The chain employs TRBV7-2 and TRBJ1-5, with 7 nucleotides matching TRBD1. Germline V gene lookup returns CDR1 SGHTA and CDR2 FQGNSA. The CDR3 totals 16 residues. V trimming: 1 base; J trimming: 3 bases; junction bases outside the gene matches: 6. Here the CDR3 DNA reads TGTGCCAGCAGCTTAGAAGGGGGCGGAGTCAATCAGCCCCAGCATTTT. It is translated as CASSLEGGGVNQPQHF.

V and J are TRBV4-1 and TRBJ2-5; D is ambiguous. Trimming stripped 0 bases from V and 2 bases from J, with 7 bases between. This CDR3 is 14 amino acids long. Germline V gene data show CDR1 as MGHRA and CDR2 as YSYEKL. This CDR3 reads CASSQDYGQETQYF. CDR3 coding DNA: TGCGCCAGCAGCCAAGATTATGGGCAAGAGACCCAGTACTTC.

The gene calls are TRBV4-3 and TRBJ2-1; no reliable D call. V lost 0 bases and J lost 0, with 9 bases in between. The CDR3 has 16 amino acids. In germline, CDR1 is LGHNA, CDR2 YSLEER. CDR3 residues: CASSQDSQTSYNEQFF. The CDR3 nucleotides read TGCGCCAGCAGCCAAGACTCCCAAACCTCCTACAATGAGCAGTTCTTC.

This chain uses TRBV11-2 with TRBJ2-1; 8 positions agree with TRBD1. CDR1 is SGHAT and CDR2 is FQNNGV in the germline V gene. The CDR3 runs 13 residues. V shed 6 bases and J 5 bases; nucleotides not matched to a gene: 3. The chain's CDR3 is CASSKDRDNEQFF. Here the CDR3 DNA reads TGTGCCAGCAGTAAGGACAGGGACAATGAGCAGTTCTTC.

This clone was seen repeatedly, ten times or more. This sequence joins TRBV15 and TRBJ2-2; weak D call: TRBD2 (5 bases). This CDR3 is 16 amino acids long. The germline V and J ends were trimmed by 8 bases and 4 bases, with 20 bases remaining between them. Germline V gene sequence: CDR1 LNHNV, CDR2 YYDKDF (reference sequence). In nucleotides, the CDR3 is TGTGCCACCGGTAACTCTGGGCGGACTGCCACCGGGGAGCTGTTTTTT. Translated: CATGNSGRTATGELFF.

The rearrangement links TRBV11-2 to TRBJ2-3; the match to TRBD1 covers 10 bases. The V and J ends lost 7 bases and 5 bases, in that order; junction bases with no gene match: 6. The CDR3 has 14 residues. Germline lookup yields CDR1 SGHAT and CDR2 FQNNGV. As DNA, the CDR3 is TGTGCCAGCAACTCGGGGACAGGGGAAGATACGCAGTATTTT. Translating it yields CASNSGTGEDTQYF.

The chain is built from TRBV6-5 and TRBJ2-7, with 7 bases lining up with TRBD2. Germline-derived CDR1 and CDR2 are MNHEY and SVGAGI. This CDR3 spans 13 amino acids. V lost 7 bases, J lost 3 bases, and 6 bases stayed unmatched. The DNA for the CDR3 is TGTGCCAGCACACGGGGGGTGAGCTACGAGCAGTACTTC. It is translated as CASTRGVSYEQYF.

This clone was counted a few times. The V and J genes are TRBV7-2 and TRBJ1-5; a possible D gene is TRBD1 (6 bases). V was shortened by 6 bases and J by 5 bases, with 14 bases between the two germline ends. Germline CDR1 SGHTA, CDR2 FQGNSA. The CDR3 runs 14 residues. In DNA form, the CDR3 reads TGTGCCAGCAGTCCTCCGGGGACATATCAGCCCCAGCATTTT. Translation: CASSPPGTYQPQHF.

This clone was found a few times. The chain combines TRBV7-2 with TRBJ2-1; D call uncertain. Germline assignment: CDR1 SGHTA and CDR2 FQGNSA. The V and J ends lost 7 bases and 5 bases respectively, with 15 bases between them. This CDR3 is built from 14 residues. CDR3 region: CASTKSRVNNEQFF. The DNA for the CDR3 is TGTGCCAGCACCAAATCCCGGGTAAACAATGAGCAGTTCTTC.

The V call is TRBV7-9, the J call TRBJ1-1; D uncertain. The germline V gene encodes CDR1 SEHNR and CDR2 FQNEAQ (reference sequence). The CDR3 covers 13 residues. V was shortened by 4 bases and J by 5 bases, with 11 bases between the two germline ends. The CDR3 spells CASSSMGLTEAFF. The CDR3 nucleotides are TGTGCCAGCAGCTCAATGGGCCTAACTGAAGCTTTCTTT.

The J gene is TRBJ2-4, the V gene TRBV9; 7 nucleotides agree with TRBD2. CDR1 and CDR2 from the germline V gene are SGDLS and YYNGEE. Losses at the gene ends were 3 bases for V and 9 bases for J; bases not matched to a gene: 9. The CDR3 sequence is 14 residues long. Here the CDR3 reads CASSESTSGGIQYF. CDR3 DNA sequence: TGTGCCAGCAGCGAGTCGACCTCGGGAGGCATTCAGTACTTC.